This T cell receptor (beta chain) derives from a study of CD8 T cells in ankylosing spondylitis. Findings and limits, study-wide: A TCR beta motif made of 7 to 9 highly homologous variants seemed typical of ankylosing spondylitis blood. CD8+ disease-linked clones were present at relatively low frequencies in blood.

This CDR3 comprises 17 residues. The germline gives CDR1 DFQATT, CDR2 SNEGSKA (reference sequence). With 0 bases clipped from V and 4 bases from J, the junction kept 8 bases outside the gene matches. Scientists made TCR beta libraries using quantitative 5'-RACE with molecular barcodes. TCRdb passed the 5' RACE reads through MiXCR, listing each CDR3 protein once. The repertoire has 230,000 or so distinct CDR3 sequences, under 30% of them found once; the top ten carry 0.6% to 0.75%. This clonotype has more than one count but fewer than ten. Its antigen is as yet unknown. Sample: blood, either unsorted or a sorted T cell fraction (not recorded which). This sequence was found in a male donor with ankylosing spondylitis or in good health (not recorded which). The V gene is TRBV20-1, the J gene TRBJ2-6; 8 nucleotides agree with TRBD1. CDR3 DNA sequence: TGCAGTGCTAGAGATAGCACAGGGGGGAGGGGGGCCAACGTCCTGACTTTC. Translated, it gives CSARDSTGGRGANVLTF.